The entry below gives a single T cell receptor beta chain sequence along with its context. Its antigen is still unknown. The method was immunoSEQ multiplex PCR; TCRdb's version includes in-frame clones alone and lacks a portion of them. The sample lists 71,000 or so clones, roughly 86% occurring once. This entry comes from a study of radiotherapy plus CTLA-4 blockade in lung cancer. Study outcomes and limitations: Early blood T cell clone changes and increased post-radiation serum interferon-beta were reportedly the strongest response predictors. Clones of tumor-derived TCRs expanded in blood after radiotherapy plus ipilimumab.

Per the germline V gene, CDR1 is LNHNV and CDR2 is YYDKDF (reference sequence). V was trimmed by 11 bases and J by 1 base, leaving 11 bases between them. The CDR3 runs to 12 residues. Chemo-refractory metastatic non-small-cell lung cancer patients received focal radiation with ipilimumab CTLA-4 blockade. Sequences were derived from peripheral blood, sampled from a patient treated with radiotherapy plus ipilimumab. The origin of this receptor is a human donor with non-small cell lung cancer who had stable disease on radiotherapy plus ipilimumab. The rearrangement uses TRBV15 and TRBJ1-1; D call uncertain. The CDR3: CAAGVGNTEAFF. The CDR3 region has the DNA TGTGCCGCCGGGGTGGGGAACACTGAAGCTTTCTTT.